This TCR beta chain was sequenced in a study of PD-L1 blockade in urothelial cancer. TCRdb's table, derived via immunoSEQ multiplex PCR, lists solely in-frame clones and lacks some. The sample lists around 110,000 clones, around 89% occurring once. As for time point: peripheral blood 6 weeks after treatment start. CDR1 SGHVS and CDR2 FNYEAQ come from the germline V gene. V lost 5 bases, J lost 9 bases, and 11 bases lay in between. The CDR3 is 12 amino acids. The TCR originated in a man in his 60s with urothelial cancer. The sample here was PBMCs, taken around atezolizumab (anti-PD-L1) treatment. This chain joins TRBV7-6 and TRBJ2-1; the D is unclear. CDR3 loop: CASSLLAAEQFF. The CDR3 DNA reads TGTGCCAGCAGCCTCCTGGCGGCTGAGCAGTTCTTC.